This T cell receptor (beta chain) was found in a study of shared clonotypes between healthy human individuals. The assay was immunoSEQ multiplex PCR, and TCRdb's table has in-frame clones only and misses some. The table lists some 530,000 clones, more than 65% of them singletons, with 9.5% to 15% in the top ten. CDR3 size: 12 residues. Germline CDR1 is GTSNPN and CDR2 is SVGIG (reference sequence). V was shortened by 0 bases and J by 5 bases, with 7 bases between the two germline ends. Study-wide points: An effect of sequencing depth on clonotype sharing among donors was expected. What limited the represented genetic and exposure-history diversity was the small number of donors.

This clone turned up a few times. Its specificity is not known. The same CDR3 is also encoded by other DNA sequences in this sample. J is TRBJ2-5 and V is TRBV30, with D unresolved. The receptor comes from a woman between 35 and 50 years old in good health. Some clones in this sample may be carry-over from other donors' samples. Sequenced material: PBMCs. CDR3: CAWSVQGETQYF. CDR3 in DNA: TGTGCCTGGAGTGTCCAAGGGGAGACCCAGTACTTC.